Shown below are 29 T cell receptor beta chains from a single sample sequenced in a study of cytomegalovirus exposure and HLA in healthy donors. The protocol was immunoSEQ multiplex PCR, while the TCRdb copy is restricted to in-frame clones and leaves out a portion. The table lists 150,000 to 200,000 clones, roughly 96% of them singletons. The sample taken for sequencing was PBMCs. The receptors stem from a woman in her late teens or twenties in good health and CMV-seronegative.

V gene TRBV28 combines with J gene TRBJ2-1, with TRBD1 matching 8 bases. V lost 7 bases, J lost 3 bases, and 2 bases stayed unmatched. There are 13 residues in the CDR3. CDR1 MDHEN and CDR2 SYDVKM come from the germline V gene. For the CDR3, the DNA is TGTGCCAGCACTACAGGGGGCTACAATGAGCAGTTCTTC. Its translation: CASTTGGYNEQFF.

The rearrangement links TRBV5-6 to TRBJ2-1; D is perhaps TRBD1 (7 bases). Germline lookup yields CDR1 SGHDT and CDR2 YYEEEE. The CDR3 extends over 12 amino acids. Trimming left V 7 bases short and J 4 bases short, with 9 bases between. DNA for the CDR3: TGTGCCAGCGCGGGACAGTACAATGAGCAGTTCTTC. Translated: CASAGQYNEQFF.

The V and J genes are TRBV14 and TRBJ2-5, with TRBD2 matching over 10 bases. The trim removed 1 base at V and 1 base at J, leaving 6 bases unmatched. From germline, CDR1 is SGHDN and CDR2 FVKESK. The CDR3 totals 17 residues. Here the CDR3 reads CASSQASGGRFQETQYF. The CDR3 region has the DNA TGTGCCAGCAGCCAAGCTAGCGGGGGCCGTTTCCAAGAGACCCAGTACTTC.

The V gene is TRBV7-6, the J gene TRBJ1-5, with unresolved D. Germline CDR1 is SGHVS and CDR2 is FNYEAQ. V was clipped by 4 bases and J by 4 bases, with 8 bases between them. The CDR3 runs 13 residues. The CDR3 DNA reads as TGTGCCAGCAGCTGGGGAGAGAATCAGCCCCAGCATTTT. Amino acid sequence: CASSWGENQPQHF.

The chain combines TRBV6-4 with TRBJ2-3; 8 bases line up with TRBD2. The CDR3 is made up of 13 amino acids. V gave up 10 bases and J gave up 2 bases; unmatched junction bases: 5. Germline V lookup: CDR1 MRHNA, CDR2 SNTAGT. The CDR3 loop is CATSGGDTDTQYF. CDR3 DNA: TGTGCCACTTCGGGGGGGGACACAGATACGCAGTATTTT.

CDR3 sequence: CASSPGGSGNTIYF. In DNA, the CDR3 is TGTGCCAGCAGCCCCGGGGGCTCTGGAAACACCATATATTTT. The genes are TRBV7-9 and TRBJ1-3, with a possible D match to TRBD1 (5 bases). Germline CDR1 reads SEHNR; CDR2 reads FQNEAQ (reference sequence). CDR3 size: 14 residues. V was pared by 5 bases and J by 0 bases, with 8 bases between.

Comment on this clone: One junction end does not reproduce the germline sequence, and a read error may be involved. The chain links TRBV7-7 to TRBJ2-2; the D gene is possibly TRBD1 (5 bases). Germline V gene lookup returns CDR1 SSHAT and CDR2 FNYEAQ (reference sequence). This CDR3 has 16 residues. CDR3 residues: CASSLGIGVDTGELFF. DNA of the CDR3: TGTGCTAGCAGCTTAGGGATAGGGGTGGACACCGGGGAGCTGTTTTTT. The full variable domain, with the rest looked up from reference TRBV7-7 and TRBJ2-2, is GAGVSQSPRYKVTKRGQDVTLRCDPISSHATLYWYQQALGQGPEFLTYFNYEAQPDKSGLPSDRFSAERPEGSISTLTIQRTEQRDSAMYRCASSLGIGVDTGELFFGEGSRLTVL.

This rearrangement joins TRBV9 to TRBJ1-1; 10 bases fit TRBD1. The germline V gene encodes CDR1 SGDLS and CDR2 YYNGEE. CDR3 length: 16 residues. V gave up 4 bases and J gave up 0 bases; unmatched junction bases: 6. The CDR3 sequence is CASSPRDRGLNTEAFF. DNA for the CDR3: TGTGCCAGCAGCCCTAGGGACAGGGGACTGAACACTGAAGCTTTCTTT.

The J gene is TRBJ2-3, the V gene TRBV5-6; TRBD1 agrees at 9 bases. V lost 2 bases and J lost 3; bases outside the gene matches: 7. The CDR3 has 16 amino acids. Germline V CDR1 and CDR2: SGHDT, YYEEEE. CDR3 protein: CASSLPGQGLTDTQYF. The CDR3 DNA follows: TGTGCCAGCAGCTTACCGGGACAGGGTTTGACAGATACGCAGTATTTT.

J is TRBJ2-7 and V is TRBV7-2; 10 bases fit TRBD1. With 1 base clipped from V and 2 bases from J, the junction kept 2 bases outside the gene matches. The CDR3 has 15 amino acids. Germline values: CDR1 SGHTA, CDR2 FQGNSA. This CDR3 reads CASSLGGQGAYEQYF. The CDR3 DNA reads as TGTGCCAGCAGCTTAGGTGGACAGGGGGCCTACGAGCAGTACTTC.

This sequence joins TRBV5-1 and TRBJ2-1; 9 bases line up with TRBD1. With V trimmed by 3 bases and J by 6 bases, 7 bases remained unmatched. Germline CDR1 and CDR2: SGHRS and YFSETQ. The CDR3 has 15 amino acids. The CDR3 is CASSSGQGGINEQFF. In DNA, the CDR3 is TGCGCCAGCAGCTCGGGACAGGGAGGGATCAATGAGCAGTTCTTC.

This chain joins TRBV18 and TRBJ2-7; 11 bases match TRBD1. The J segment lost 4 bases and the V segment lost 3 bases, leaving 2 bases of the junction unmatched. Germline values: CDR1 KGHSH, CDR2 LQKENI. There are 14 residues in the CDR3. This CDR3 reads CASSPGTGGYEQYF. The CDR3 DNA reads TGTGCCAGCTCACCGGGGACAGGGGGGTACGAGCAGTACTTC.

In DNA, the CDR3 is TGTGCCAGCTCACCGGGCCAGTCCGCCCACAATGAGCAGTTCTTC. This encodes CASSPGQSAHNEQFF. The J gene is TRBJ2-1, the V gene TRBV18; D call uncertain. The length of the CDR3 is 15 residues. CDR1 is KGHSH and CDR2 is LQKENI in the germline V gene. The V gene lost 3 bases and the J gene lost 5 bases, with 14 bases spanning the gap.

V gene TRBV5-1 combines with J gene TRBJ2-1; TRBD2 matches at 9 bases. The V gene end was trimmed by 4 bases and the J gene end by 8 bases; junction bases not matched to a gene: 7. The CDR3 length is 14 residues. Germline V gene data show CDR1 as SGHRS and CDR2 as YFSETQ. The CDR3 sequence: CASSVQAGGDEQFF. CDR3 nucleotides: TGCGCCAGCAGCGTACAAGCGGGGGGCGATGAGCAGTTCTTC.

This clone was seen only once. V is TRBV6-5 and J is TRBJ1-1, with D perhaps TRBD1 (6 bases). V shed 0 bases and J shed 1 base, with 9 bases lying between them. The CDR3 totals 15 residues. Germline-derived CDR1 and CDR2 are MNHEY and SVGAGI. In DNA, the CDR3 is TGTGCCAGCAGTTACTCAACGACAGGGAACACTGAAGCTTTCTTT. Translation gives CASSYSTTGNTEAFF.

This clone was observed once. This chain uses TRBV4-3 with TRBJ2-7; 10 bases map to TRBD2. The CDR3 has 14 amino acids. The V gene's germline CDR1 is LGHNA and CDR2 YSLEER. Trimming cost V 6 bases and J 4 bases; bases outside gene matches: 6. CDR3 DNA: TGCGCCAGCAGTCGAAGCGGGGGGGCTTACGAGCAGTACTTC. Translating it yields CASSRSGGAYEQYF.

V usage is TRBV5-6 and J usage is TRBJ2-7; the match to TRBD1 covers 8 bases. The CDR3 has 15 residues. The V and J ends lost 5 bases and 3 bases, in that order; junction bases with no gene match: 10. From germline, CDR1 is SGHDT and CDR2 YYEEEE. DNA of the CDR3: TGTGCCAGCAGTACTGACAGGGGTCCCCGCTACGAGCAGTACTTC. It codes for CASSTDRGPRYEQYF.

This clone was seen just once. The V and J genes are TRBV19 and TRBJ1-1; D is uncertain. CDR1 LNHDA and CDR2 SQIVND come from the germline V gene (reference sequence). V dropped 5 bases and J dropped 2 bases, with 12 bases sitting between them. The CDR3 runs 14 residues. The CDR3 spells CASSDSGLNTEAFF. CDR3 DNA: TGTGCCAGTAGTGATAGCGGCTTAAACACTGAAGCTTTCTTT.

The V gene is TRBV5-1, the J gene TRBJ2-7, with a tentative D call TRBD1 (6 bases). The CDR3 has 12 amino acids. Trimming took 0 bases from V and 6 from J, leaving 7 bases between them. Germline V lookup: CDR1 SGHRS, CDR2 YFSETQ. In DNA, the CDR3 is TGCGCCAGCAGCTTGGACAGGGTCGAGCAGTACTTC. It specifies CASSLDRVEQYF.

The chain couples TRBV28 to TRBJ1-2; D is unclear. The CDR3 consists of 12 residues. Germline CDR1 MDHEN, CDR2 SYDVKM. V lost 10 bases to trimming and J lost 5 bases, with 14 bases between them. CDR3 sequence (DNA): TGTGCCATCAGATCGGGGTTTTATGGCTACACCTTC. Its translation: CAIRSGFYGYTF.

The V and J genes are TRBV7-8 and TRBJ2-5; 7 bases map to TRBD2. J gave up 5 bases and V 4 bases, and 10 bases lay outside the gene matches. Per the germline V gene, CDR1 is SGHVS and CDR2 is FQNEAQ. The CDR3 totals 15 residues. The CDR3 loop is CASSSLGTIAETQYF. The CDR3 bases are TGTGCCAGCAGCTCCTTAGGGACTATAGCGGAGACCCAGTACTTC.

The genes are TRBV15 and TRBJ2-1; D is unresolved. The germline V gene encodes CDR1 LNHNV and CDR2 YYDKDF (reference sequence). The ends were cut back, 3 bases at V and 6 bases at J, with 9 bases in the middle. CDR3 size: 13 residues. This chain's CDR3 is CATSSTGANEQFF. The DNA for the CDR3 is TGTGCCACCAGCAGTACTGGAGCCAATGAGCAGTTCTTC.

The chain combines TRBV29-1 with TRBJ2-5, with 7 bases lining up with TRBD1. The V and J ends lost 5 bases and 5 bases, in that order; junction bases with no gene match: 8. The CDR3 runs 13 residues. Germline V gives CDR1 SQVTM, CDR2 ANQGSEA. This CDR3 reads CSVLQGVLETQYF. CDR3 sequence (DNA): TGCAGCGTTCTCCAGGGGGTGTTGGAGACCCAGTACTTC.

The chain uses TRBV6-6 and TRBJ1-5, with D tentatively TRBD1 (5 bases). The CDR3 spans 15 residues. The germline gives CDR1 MNHNY, CDR2 SVGAGI (reference sequence). With 0 bases removed from V and 6 bases from J, the gap between germline ends came to 12 bases. The CDR3, as DNA: TGTGCCAGCAGTTACTCTTCGGACAACACTCAGCCCCAGCATTTT. This sequence encodes CASSYSSDNTQPQHF.

The chain couples TRBV11-1 to TRBJ2-3; 12 positions match TRBD2. The trim removed 6 bases at V and 5 bases at J, leaving 9 bases unmatched. The CDR3 loop spans 16 amino acids. The germline gives CDR1 SGHAT, CDR2 FQDESV (reference sequence). The CDR3 region has the DNA TGTGCCAGCAGTTCGCTAGCGGGGGGGCGAAGAGATACGCAGTATTTT. Protein sequence: CASSSLAGGRRDTQYF.

This rearrangement joins TRBV27 to TRBJ2-7; no clear D gene. CDR3 length equals 16 residues. With 5 bases removed from V and 3 bases from J, the gap between germline ends came to 20 bases. The germline V gene has CDR1 MNHEY and CDR2 SMNVEV (reference sequence). The CDR3, as DNA: TGTGCCAGCAGTCCACACCGTAGCCTAAGGAACTACGAGCAGTACTTC. As protein: CASSPHRSLRNYEQYF.

This chain connects TRBV15 to TRBJ2-7, with 10 bases lining up with TRBD1. Germline loops: CDR1 LNHNV, CDR2 YYDKDF (reference sequence). The CDR3 extends over 15 amino acids. V dropped 0 bases and J dropped 5; count of bases not matched to a gene: 4. Here the CDR3 DNA reads TGTGCCACCAGCAGAGATACCGGGACAGGGGACGAGCAGTACTTC. It encodes CATSRDTGTGDEQYF. The full variable domain, rest sourced from reference TRBV15 and TRBJ2-7, is DAMVIQNPRYQVTQFGKPVTLSCSQTLNHNVMYWYQQKSSQAPKLLFHYYDKDFNNEADTPDNFQSRRPNTSFCFLDIRSPGLGDTAMYLCATSRDTGTGDEQYFGPGTRLTVT.

The V call is TRBV5-1, the J call TRBJ2-3; 11 bases are a match to TRBD2. The CDR3 covers 15 residues. Per the germline V gene, CDR1 is SGHRS and CDR2 is YFSETQ. V lost 0 bases to trimming and J lost 4 bases; unmatched junction nucleotides: 1. The CDR3 bases are TGCGCCAGCAGCTTGGTAGCGGGGGGGGCAGATACGCAGTATTTT. Its protein is CASSLVAGGADTQYF.

This chain connects TRBV4-3 to TRBJ2-1; 10 nucleotides match TRBD2. CDR1 and CDR2 (germline): LGHNA, YSLEER. V dropped 4 bases and J dropped 9; count of bases not matched to a gene: 12. The CDR3 length is 16 residues. The CDR3 DNA reads as TGCGCCAGCAGCCCCCTGGGCCCTAGCGGGGGAAGTGAGCAGTTCTTC. It yields the protein CASSPLGPSGGSEQFF.